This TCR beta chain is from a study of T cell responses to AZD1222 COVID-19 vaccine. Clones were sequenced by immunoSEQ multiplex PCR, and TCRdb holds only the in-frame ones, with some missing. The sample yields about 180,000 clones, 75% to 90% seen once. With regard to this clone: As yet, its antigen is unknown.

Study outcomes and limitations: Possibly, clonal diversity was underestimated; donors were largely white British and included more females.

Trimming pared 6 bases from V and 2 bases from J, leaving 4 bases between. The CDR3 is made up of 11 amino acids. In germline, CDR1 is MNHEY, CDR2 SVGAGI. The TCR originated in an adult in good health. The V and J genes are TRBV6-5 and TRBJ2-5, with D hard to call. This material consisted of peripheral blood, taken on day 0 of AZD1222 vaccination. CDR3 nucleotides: TGTGCCAGCAGACGACAAGAGACCCAGTACTTC. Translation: CASRRQETQYF.